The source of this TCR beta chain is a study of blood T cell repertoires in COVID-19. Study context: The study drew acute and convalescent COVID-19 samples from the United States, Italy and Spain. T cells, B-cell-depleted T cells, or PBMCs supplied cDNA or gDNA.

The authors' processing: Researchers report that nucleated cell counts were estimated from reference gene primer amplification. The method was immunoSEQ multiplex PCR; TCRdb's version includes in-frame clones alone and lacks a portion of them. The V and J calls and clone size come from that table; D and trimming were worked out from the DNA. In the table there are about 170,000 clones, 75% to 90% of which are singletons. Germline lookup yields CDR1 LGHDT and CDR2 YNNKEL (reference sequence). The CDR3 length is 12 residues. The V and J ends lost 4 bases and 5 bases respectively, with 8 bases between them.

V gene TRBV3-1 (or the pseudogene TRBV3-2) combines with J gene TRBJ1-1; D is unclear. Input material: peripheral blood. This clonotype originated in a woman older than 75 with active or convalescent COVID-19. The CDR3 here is CASSLLRTEAFF. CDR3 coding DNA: TGTGCCAGCAGCCTTTTACGGACTGAAGCTTTCTTT.